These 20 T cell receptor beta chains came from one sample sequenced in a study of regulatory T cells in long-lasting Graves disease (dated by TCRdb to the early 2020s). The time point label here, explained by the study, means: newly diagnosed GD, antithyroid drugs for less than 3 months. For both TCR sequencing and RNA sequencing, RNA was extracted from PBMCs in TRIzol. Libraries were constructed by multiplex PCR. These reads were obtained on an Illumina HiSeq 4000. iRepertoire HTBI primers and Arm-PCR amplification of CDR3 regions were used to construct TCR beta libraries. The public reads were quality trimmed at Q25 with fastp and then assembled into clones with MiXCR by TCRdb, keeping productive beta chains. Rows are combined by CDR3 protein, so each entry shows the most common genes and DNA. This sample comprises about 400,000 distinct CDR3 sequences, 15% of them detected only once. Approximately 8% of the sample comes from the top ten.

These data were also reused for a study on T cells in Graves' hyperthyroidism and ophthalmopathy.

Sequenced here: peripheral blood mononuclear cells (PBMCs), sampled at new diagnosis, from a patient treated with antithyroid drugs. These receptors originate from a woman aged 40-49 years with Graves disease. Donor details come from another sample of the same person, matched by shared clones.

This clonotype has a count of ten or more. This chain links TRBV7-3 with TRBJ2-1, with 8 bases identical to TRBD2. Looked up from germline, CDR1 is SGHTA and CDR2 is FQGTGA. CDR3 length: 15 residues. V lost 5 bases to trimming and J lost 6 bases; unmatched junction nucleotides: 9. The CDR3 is CASSPKAGDTNEQFF. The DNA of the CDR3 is TGTGCCAGCAGCCCAAAAGCGGGAGATACCAATGAGCAGTTCTTC.

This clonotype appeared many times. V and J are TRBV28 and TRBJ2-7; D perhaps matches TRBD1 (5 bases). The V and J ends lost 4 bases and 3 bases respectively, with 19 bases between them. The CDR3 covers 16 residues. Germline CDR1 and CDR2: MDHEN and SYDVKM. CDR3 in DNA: TGTGCCAGCAGTTCCCATGTGAAGGGGAATGTCTACGAGCAGTACTTC. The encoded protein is CASSSHVKGNVYEQYF. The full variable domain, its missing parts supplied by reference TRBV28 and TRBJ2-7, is DVKVTQSSRYLVKRTGEKVFLECVQDMDHENMFWYRQDPGLGLRLIYFSYDVKMKEKGDIPEGYSVSREKKERFSLILESASTNQTSMYLCASSSHVKGNVYEQYFGPGTRLTVT.

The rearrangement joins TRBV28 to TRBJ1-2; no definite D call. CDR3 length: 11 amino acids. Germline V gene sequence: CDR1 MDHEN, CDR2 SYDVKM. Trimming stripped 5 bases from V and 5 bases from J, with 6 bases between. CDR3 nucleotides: TGTGCCAGCAGTCCCAGTTATGGCTACACCTTC. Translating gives CASSPSYGYTF.

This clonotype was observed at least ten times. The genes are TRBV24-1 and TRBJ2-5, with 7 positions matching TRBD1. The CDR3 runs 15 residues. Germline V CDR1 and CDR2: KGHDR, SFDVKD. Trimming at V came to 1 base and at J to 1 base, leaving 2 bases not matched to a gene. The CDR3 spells CATSDFRDSQETQYF. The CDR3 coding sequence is TGTGCCACCAGTGATTTCCGGGACAGCCAAGAGACCCAGTACTTC.

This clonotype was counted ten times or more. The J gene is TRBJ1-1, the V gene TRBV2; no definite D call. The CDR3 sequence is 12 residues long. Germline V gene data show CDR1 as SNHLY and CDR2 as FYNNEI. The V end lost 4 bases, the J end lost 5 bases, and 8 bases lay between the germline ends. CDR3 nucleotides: TGTGCCAGCAGTGGGTCGCAGACTGAAGCTTTCTTT. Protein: CASSGSQTEAFF.

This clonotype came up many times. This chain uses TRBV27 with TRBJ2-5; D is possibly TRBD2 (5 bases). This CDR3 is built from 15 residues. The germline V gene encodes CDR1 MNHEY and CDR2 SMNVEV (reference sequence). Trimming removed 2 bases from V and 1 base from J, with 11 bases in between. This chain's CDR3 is CASSLETGSQETQYF. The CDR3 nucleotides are TGTGCCAGCAGTTTAGAAACGGGAAGCCAAGAGACCCAGTACTTC.

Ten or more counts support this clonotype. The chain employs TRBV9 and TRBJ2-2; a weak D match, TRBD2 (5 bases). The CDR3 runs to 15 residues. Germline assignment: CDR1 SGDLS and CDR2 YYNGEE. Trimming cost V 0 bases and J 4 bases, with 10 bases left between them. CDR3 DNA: TGTGCCAGCAGCGTAGTCGGGATGAGCACCGGGGAGCTGTTTTTT. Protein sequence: CASSVVGMSTGELFF.

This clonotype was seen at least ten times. As DNA, the CDR3 is TGTGCCATCAGTGGGGCGGGGAGAGATACGCAGTATTTT. Translating gives CAISGAGRDTQYF. The chain has TRBV10-3 and TRBJ2-3; the D gene is possibly TRBD2 (6 bases). Trimming took 4 bases from V and 5 from J, leaving 10 bases between them. The CDR3 sequence is 13 residues long. Germline values: CDR1 ENHRY, CDR2 SYGVKD.

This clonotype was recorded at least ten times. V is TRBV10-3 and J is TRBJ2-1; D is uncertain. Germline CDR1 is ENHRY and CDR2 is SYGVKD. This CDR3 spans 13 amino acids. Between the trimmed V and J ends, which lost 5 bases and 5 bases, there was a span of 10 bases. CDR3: CAISLFRDNEQFF. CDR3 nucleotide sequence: TGTGCCATCAGTCTTTTTCGAGACAATGAGCAGTTCTTC.

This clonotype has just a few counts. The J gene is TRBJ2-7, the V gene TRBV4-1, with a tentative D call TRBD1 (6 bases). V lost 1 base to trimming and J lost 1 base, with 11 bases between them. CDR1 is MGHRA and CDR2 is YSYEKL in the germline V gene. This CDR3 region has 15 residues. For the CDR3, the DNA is TGCGCCAGCAGCCAAGGGGCAGGGGAATCCTACGAGCAGTACTTC. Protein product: CASSQGAGESYEQYF.

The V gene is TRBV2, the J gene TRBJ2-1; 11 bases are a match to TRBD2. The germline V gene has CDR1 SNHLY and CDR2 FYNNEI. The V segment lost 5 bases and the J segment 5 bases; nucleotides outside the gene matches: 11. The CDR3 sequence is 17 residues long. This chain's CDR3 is CASSPGTSGLIHNEQFF. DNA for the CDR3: TGTGCCAGCAGTCCCGGGACTAGCGGCTTAATTCACAATGAGCAGTTCTTC.

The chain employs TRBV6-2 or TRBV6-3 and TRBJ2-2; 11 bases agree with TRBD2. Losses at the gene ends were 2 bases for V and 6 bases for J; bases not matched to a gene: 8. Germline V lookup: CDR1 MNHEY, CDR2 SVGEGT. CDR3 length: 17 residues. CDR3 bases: TGTGCCAGCAGTTACATTTCTTGGACTAGCGGGTCCGGGGAGCTGTTTTTT. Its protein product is CASSYISWTSGSGELFF.

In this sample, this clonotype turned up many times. The DNA for the CDR3 is TGCGCCAGCAGCCAAGTCCCAAATAAGGGGGCCGGGGAGTACTTC. It yields the protein CASSQVPNKGAGEYF. This sequence joins TRBV4-1 and TRBJ2-7; 7 nucleotides line up with TRBD1. Germline V gene data show CDR1 as MGHRA and CDR2 as YSYEKL. Trimming at V came to 1 base and at J to 11 bases, leaving 14 bases not matched to a gene. The CDR3 spans 15 residues.

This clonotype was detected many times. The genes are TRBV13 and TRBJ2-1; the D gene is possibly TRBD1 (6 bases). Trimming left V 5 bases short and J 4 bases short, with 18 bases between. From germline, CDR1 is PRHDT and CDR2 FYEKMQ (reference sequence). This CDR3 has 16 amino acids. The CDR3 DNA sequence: TGTGCCAGCAGCCCACCGTTGGGGGCCCAATACAATGAGCAGTTCTTC. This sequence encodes CASSPPLGAQYNEQFF.

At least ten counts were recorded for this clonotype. The CDR3 protein is CASSLHSPFRSSYNEQFF. CDR3 bases: TGTGCCAGCAGTTTACACAGTCCCTTTAGGAGCTCCTACAATGAGCAGTTCTTC. This chain links TRBV27 with TRBJ2-1; D remains ambiguous. CDR1 and CDR2 (germline): MNHEY, SMNVEV (reference sequence). Trimming took off 2 bases at V and 0 bases at J, with 17 bases between the two ends. The CDR3 totals 18 residues.

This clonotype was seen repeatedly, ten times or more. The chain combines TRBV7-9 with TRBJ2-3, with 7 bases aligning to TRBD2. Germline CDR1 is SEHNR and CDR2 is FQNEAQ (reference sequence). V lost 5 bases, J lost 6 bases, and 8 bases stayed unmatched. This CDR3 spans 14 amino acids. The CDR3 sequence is CASSPGRGIDTQYF. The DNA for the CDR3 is TGTGCCAGCAGCCCAGGGAGGGGTATTGATACGCAGTATTTT.

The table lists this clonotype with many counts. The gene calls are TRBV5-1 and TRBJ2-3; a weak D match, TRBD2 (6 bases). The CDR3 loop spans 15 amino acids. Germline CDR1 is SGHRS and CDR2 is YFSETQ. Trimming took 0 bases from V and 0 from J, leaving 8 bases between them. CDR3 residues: CASSLDGTSTDTQYF. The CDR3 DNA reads TGCGCCAGCAGCTTGGACGGGACTAGCACAGATACGCAGTATTTT.

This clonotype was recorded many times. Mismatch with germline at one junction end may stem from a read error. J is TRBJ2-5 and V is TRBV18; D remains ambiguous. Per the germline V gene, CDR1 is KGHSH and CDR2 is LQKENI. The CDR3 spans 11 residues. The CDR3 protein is CASSHQETQYF. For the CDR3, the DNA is TGTGCCAGCTCACACCAGGAGACCCAGTACTTC.

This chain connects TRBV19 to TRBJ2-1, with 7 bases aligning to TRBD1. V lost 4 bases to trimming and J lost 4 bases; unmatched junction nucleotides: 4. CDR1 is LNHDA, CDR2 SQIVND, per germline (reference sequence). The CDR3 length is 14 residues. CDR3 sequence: CASSRQGTYNEQFF. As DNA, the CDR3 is TGTGCCAGTAGTAGACAGGGAACATACAATGAGCAGTTCTTC.

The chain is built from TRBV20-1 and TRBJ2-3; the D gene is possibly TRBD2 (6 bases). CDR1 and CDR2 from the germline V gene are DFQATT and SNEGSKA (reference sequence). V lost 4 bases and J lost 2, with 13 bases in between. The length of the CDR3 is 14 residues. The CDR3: CSATGSGSTDTQYF. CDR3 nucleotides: TGCAGTGCTACGGGGAGCGGGTCCACAGATACGCAGTATTTT.